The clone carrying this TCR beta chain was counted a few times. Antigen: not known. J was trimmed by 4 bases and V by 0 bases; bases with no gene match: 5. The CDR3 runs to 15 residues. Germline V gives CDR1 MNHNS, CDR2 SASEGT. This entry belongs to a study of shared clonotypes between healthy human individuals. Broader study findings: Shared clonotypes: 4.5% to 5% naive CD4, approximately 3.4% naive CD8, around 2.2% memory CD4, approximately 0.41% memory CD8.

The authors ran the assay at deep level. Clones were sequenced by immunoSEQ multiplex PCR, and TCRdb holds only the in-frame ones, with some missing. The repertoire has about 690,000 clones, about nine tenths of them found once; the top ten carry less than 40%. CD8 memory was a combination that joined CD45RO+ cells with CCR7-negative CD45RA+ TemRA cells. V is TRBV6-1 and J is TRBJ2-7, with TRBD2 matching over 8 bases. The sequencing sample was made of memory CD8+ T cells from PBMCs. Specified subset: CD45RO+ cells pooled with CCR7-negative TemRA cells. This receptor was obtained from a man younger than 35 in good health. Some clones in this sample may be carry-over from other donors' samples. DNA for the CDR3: TGTGCCAGCAGTGAAGCGGCTAGCGGGTATTACGAGCAGTACTTC. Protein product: CASSEAASGYYEQYF.